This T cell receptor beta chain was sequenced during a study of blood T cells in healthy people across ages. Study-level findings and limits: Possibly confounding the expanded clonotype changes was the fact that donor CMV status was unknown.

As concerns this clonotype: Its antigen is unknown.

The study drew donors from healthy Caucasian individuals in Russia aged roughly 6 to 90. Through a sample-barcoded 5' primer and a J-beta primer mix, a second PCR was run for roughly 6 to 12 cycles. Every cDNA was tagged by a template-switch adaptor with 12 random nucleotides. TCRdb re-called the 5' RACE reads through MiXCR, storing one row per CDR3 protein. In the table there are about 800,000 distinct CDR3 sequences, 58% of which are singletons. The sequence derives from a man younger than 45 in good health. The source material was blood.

This CDR3 reads CSVGTAFANIQYF. The CDR3 DNA follows: TGCAGCGTTGGGACAGCTTTCGCAAACATTCAGTACTTC. This rearrangement joins TRBV29-1 to TRBJ2-4; a possible D gene is TRBD1 (6 bases). Germline lookup yields CDR1 SQVTM and CDR2 ANQGSEA. Trimming stripped 4 bases from V and 6 bases from J, with 13 bases between. The CDR3 runs 13 residues.